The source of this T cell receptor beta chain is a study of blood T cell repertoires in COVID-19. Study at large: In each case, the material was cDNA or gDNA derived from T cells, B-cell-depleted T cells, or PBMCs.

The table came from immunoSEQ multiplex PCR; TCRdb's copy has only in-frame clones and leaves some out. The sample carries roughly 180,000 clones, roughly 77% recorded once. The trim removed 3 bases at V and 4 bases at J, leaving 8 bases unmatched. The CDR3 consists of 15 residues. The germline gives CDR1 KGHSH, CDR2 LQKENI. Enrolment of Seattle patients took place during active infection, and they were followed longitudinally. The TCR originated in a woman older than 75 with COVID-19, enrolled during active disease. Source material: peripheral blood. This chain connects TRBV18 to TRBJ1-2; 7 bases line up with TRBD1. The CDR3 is CASSPQGEASYGYTF. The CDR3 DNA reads TGTGCCAGCTCACCCCAGGGGGAAGCCTCCTATGGCTACACCTTC.